Presented here are 26 T cell receptor beta chains from one specimen sequenced in a study of blood T cell repertoires in COVID-19. Only in-frame clones appear in the TCRdb table, and some are missing; sequencing was by immunoSEQ multiplex PCR. The table lists 140,000 or so clones, more than 80% of them singletons, with roughly 4.8% in the top ten. The sequencing input was peripheral blood. The receptors originated from a human donor in a cohort sampled during active COVID-19.

The J gene is TRBJ1-4, the V gene TRBV19; TRBD1 is a possible D gene (6 bases). The V gene's germline CDR1 is LNHDA and CDR2 SQIVND (reference sequence). This CDR3 region has 12 residues. V shed 5 bases and J shed 14 bases, with 15 bases lying between them. CDR3 amino acids: CASSPGVPPLFF. The CDR3 coding sequence is TGTGCCAGTAGTCCAGGGGTCCCTCCCCTGTTTTTT.

The chain employs TRBV19 and TRBJ2-3; D perhaps matches TRBD2 (6 bases). The CDR3 length is 14 residues. Germline-derived CDR1 and CDR2 are LNHDA and SQIVND (reference sequence). V gave up 2 bases and J gave up 4 bases, with 10 bases separating them. CDR3: CASSILANADTQYF. DNA of the CDR3: TGTGCCAGTAGTATACTAGCGAATGCAGATACGCAGTATTTT.

This chain uses TRBV13 with TRBJ2-1, with 8 bases that match TRBD2. J lost 7 bases, V lost 4 bases, and 0 bases had no gene match. There are 12 residues in the CDR3. The V gene's germline CDR1 is PRHDT and CDR2 FYEKMQ (reference sequence). CDR3 DNA: TGTGCCAGCAGCTCTAGCGGGAATGAGCAGTTCTTC. Protein sequence: CASSSSGNEQFF.

The chain carries TRBV5-6 and TRBJ1-3, with 7 bases lining up with TRBD1. V was clipped by 0 bases and J by 2 bases; unmatched bases: 5. The germline V gene encodes CDR1 SGHDT and CDR2 YYEEEE. The CDR3 has 16 residues. The chain's CDR3 is CASSLVGTATGNTIYF. The CDR3 DNA sequence: TGTGCCAGCAGCTTGGTGGGGACAGCCACTGGAAACACCATATATTTT.

This clone was picked up one time. J is TRBJ2-7 and V is TRBV21-1; the table gives TRBD2 as D, unverified against the DNA. TRBV21-1 is flagged as a pseudogene. The CDR3 length is 17 residues. The CDR3 DNA reads as TGTGCCAGCAGCGACAAACCGGGCCCTGGACTTGACTACGAGCAGTACTTC. Translation gives CASSDKPGPGLDYEQYF.

This clone was observed a single time. The J gene is TRBJ2-1, the V gene TRBV3-1 (or the pseudogene TRBV3-2); 12 bases align to TRBD2. This CDR3 comprises 15 residues. In germline, CDR1 is LGHDT, CDR2 YNNKEL (reference sequence). V dropped 2 bases and J dropped 6; count of bases not matched to a gene: 2. The chain's CDR3 is CASSQLAGGLNEQFF. The CDR3, as DNA: TGTGCCAGCAGCCAACTAGCGGGGGGGCTCAATGAGCAGTTCTTC.

The chain links TRBV27 to TRBJ2-3; D remains ambiguous. V was trimmed by 4 bases and J by 3 bases, leaving 2 bases between them. This CDR3 comprises 11 residues. CDR1 and CDR2 from the germline V gene are MNHEY and SMNVEV (reference sequence). The DNA of the CDR3 is TGTGCCAGCAGTTCAACAGATACGCAGTATTTT. Protein: CASSSTDTQYF.

This clone was detected a few times. V and J are TRBV18 and TRBJ2-5; D is ambiguous. Trimming shortened V by 4 bases and J by 6 bases, and 15 bases separated the two germline ends. CDR1 and CDR2 from the germline V gene are KGHSH and LQKENI. This CDR3 has 14 residues. The CDR3 here is CASSHGKWSKTQYF. CDR3 nucleotide sequence: TGTGCCAGCTCACATGGAAAGTGGAGTAAGACCCAGTACTTC.

The chain has TRBV3-1 (or the pseudogene TRBV3-2) and TRBJ2-2, with a possible D match to TRBD1 (5 bases). The CDR3 has 13 amino acids. Germline V gene data show CDR1 as LGHDT and CDR2 as YNNKEL (reference sequence). V gave up 4 bases and J gave up 4 bases, with 7 bases separating them. The chain's CDR3 is CASSRTGTGELFF. The CDR3 nucleotides are TGTGCCAGCAGCCGTACAGGCACCGGGGAGCTGTTTTTT.

J is TRBJ2-7 and V is TRBV10-2, with 15 positions matching TRBD2. Germline lookup yields CDR1 WSHSY and CDR2 SAAADI. The CDR3 has 17 residues. Losses at the gene ends were 6 bases for V and 3 bases for J; bases not matched to a gene: 9. The CDR3 DNA reads TGCGCCAGCAGGGAACATGGGACTAGCGGGGGGAACTACGAGCAGTACTTC. Residues: CASREHGTSGGNYEQYF.

The chain carries TRBV29-1 and TRBJ2-3, with 8 positions matching TRBD2. The CDR3 is 18 residues long. The V segment lost 0 bases and the J segment 2 bases; nucleotides outside the gene matches: 13. Germline CDR1 reads SQVTM; CDR2 reads ANQGSEA. CDR3 DNA sequence: TGCAGCGTTGAAGATCAATTAGGTAGCGGGATTAACACAGATACGCAGTATTTT. Amino acid sequence: CSVEDQLGSGINTDTQYF.

V gene TRBV18 combines with J gene TRBJ1-2; a weak D match, TRBD1 (6 bases). CDR1 is KGHSH, CDR2 LQKENI, per germline. The CDR3 loop spans 14 amino acids. Deletions cut 6 bases from V and 7 bases from J, with 18 bases between. The CDR3 protein is CASSGGQPDAGYTF. CDR3 bases: TGTGCCAGCTCGGGTGGACAGCCGGATGCTGGCTACACCTTC. The full variable domain, its missing parts supplied by reference TRBV18 and TRBJ1-2, is NAGVMQNPRHLVRRRGQEARLRCSPMKGHSHVYWYRQLPEEGLKFMVYLQKENIIDESGMPKERFSAEFPKEGPSILRIQQVVRGDSAAYFCASSGGQPDAGYTFGSGTRLTVV.

The count of this clone is one. V usage is TRBV7-9 and J usage is TRBJ2-3; 12 bases match TRBD2. Trimming removed 5 bases from V and 2 bases from J; junction bases left unmatched: 5. The CDR3 has 16 amino acids. Germline values: CDR1 SEHNR, CDR2 FQNEAQ (reference sequence). CDR3 protein: CASSPGLAGSTDTQYF. CDR3 in DNA: TGTGCCAGCAGCCCCGGACTAGCGGGATCCACAGATACGCAGTATTTT.

This clone has only a few counts. The chain joins TRBV7-3 to TRBJ2-7, with D maybe TRBD1 (6 bases). Germline V gene lookup returns CDR1 SGHTA and CDR2 FQGTGA. V was pared by 0 bases and J by 6 bases, with 12 bases between. The CDR3 sequence is 14 residues long. CDR3 nucleotides: TGTGCCAGCAGCTTAACGCTACAGGGTGGCGAGCAGTACTTC. Amino acids: CASSLTLQGGEQYF.

This clone is medium-sized within its sample. The chain joins TRBV11-2 to TRBJ2-3, with TRBD2 matching over 8 bases. V shed 5 bases, J shed 2 bases, and the junction held 6 bases outside the gene matches. Germline CDR1 is SGHAT and CDR2 is FQNNGV. The CDR3 sequence is 15 residues long. The CDR3 is CASSQLAAPTDTQYF. For the CDR3, the DNA is TGTGCCAGCAGCCAACTAGCGGCTCCCACAGATACGCAGTATTTT.

The genes are TRBV5-1 and TRBJ2-3, with 8 bases lining up with TRBD2. The CDR3 sequence is 16 residues long. Trimming cost V 4 bases and J 2 bases; bases outside gene matches: 9. CDR1 is SGHRS and CDR2 is YFSETQ in the germline V gene. As DNA, the CDR3 is TGCGCCAGCAGCCTGTTCAGCGGGGGATCCACAGATACGCAGTATTTT. Protein sequence: CASSLFSGGSTDTQYF.

The CDR3 DNA is TGTGCCAGCAGCTTGAGGACTAGCGGGAGAAAAACCACCGGGGAGCTGTTTTTT. Translation gives CASSLRTSGRKTTGELFF. The chain recombines TRBV7-2 with TRBJ2-2; the match to TRBD2 covers 13 bases. Germline assignment: CDR1 SGHTA and CDR2 FQGNSA. J lost 4 bases, V lost 3 bases, and 8 bases had no gene match. The CDR3 sequence is 18 residues long.

The table lists this clone with a few counts. The chain couples TRBV21-1 to TRBJ1-1; no check of the table's D call, TRBD1, against the DNA was made. TRBV21-1 is described as a pseudogene. The CDR3 consists of 14 residues. CDR3 sequence reads: CASEDRALNTEAFF. The CDR3 DNA follows: TGTGCCAGCGAAGACAGGGCCTTAAACACTGAAGCTTTCTTT.

This clone was observed a handful of times. The rearrangement uses TRBV6-5 and TRBJ2-7; D remains unclear. Trimming cost V 8 bases and J 6 bases, with 14 bases left between them. The CDR3 runs to 12 residues. Germline values: CDR1 MNHEY, CDR2 SVGAGI. The CDR3, as DNA: TGTGCCAGCTTATTACCGTCGGGCGAGCAGTACTTC. It encodes CASLLPSGEQYF.

V and J are TRBV2 and TRBJ1-4, with TRBD1 as a possible D gene (6 bases). Germline CDR1 is SNHLY and CDR2 is FYNNEI. V was clipped by 4 bases and J by 1 base, with 10 bases between them. CDR3 length: 15 amino acids. As DNA, the CDR3 is TGTGCCAGCAGTGGTAAGACAGGAACTAATGAAAAACTGTTTTTT. Translation: CASSGKTGTNEKLFF.

The rearrangement joins TRBV18 to TRBJ1-1; unclear D gene. CDR1 is KGHSH and CDR2 is LQKENI in the germline V gene. V lost 6 bases and J 2 bases, leaving 13 bases between the germline ends. CDR3 length: 14 residues. The CDR3 nucleotides read TGTGCCAGCTCCCCTACAGTCGTTAACACTGAAGCTTTCTTT. It encodes CASSPTVVNTEAFF.

CDR3 sequence: CASSPRQGSYEQYF. CDR3 nucleotide sequence: TGTGCCAGCTCACCCCGACAGGGATCCTACGAGCAGTACTTC. J is TRBJ2-7 and V is TRBV18; 7 nucleotides align to TRBD1. Unmatched junction bases numbered 3, after V lost 3 bases and J lost 1 base. Germline V gene lookup returns CDR1 KGHSH and CDR2 LQKENI. There are 14 residues in the CDR3.

The J gene is TRBJ2-1, the V gene TRBV2; D gene ambiguous. Germline assignment: CDR1 SNHLY and CDR2 FYNNEI. CDR3 length: 17 residues. Between the trimmed V and J ends, which lost 3 bases and 0 bases, there was a span of 15 bases. In DNA form, the CDR3 reads TGTGCCAGCAGTGAGAGAGAGGCGTCAAACTCCTACAATGAGCAGTTCTTC. Translating it yields CASSEREASNSYNEQFF.

The gene calls are TRBV5-1 and TRBJ1-2; no firm D call. The CDR3 consists of 14 residues. Germline V gene sequence: CDR1 SGHRS, CDR2 YFSETQ. The germline V and J ends were trimmed by 2 bases and 8 bases, with 16 bases remaining between them. CDR3 protein: CASSLRQDEGGYTF. In DNA, the CDR3 is TGCGCCAGCAGCTTAAGGCAGGATGAGGGCGGCTACACCTTC.

The rearrangement joins TRBV19 to TRBJ1-1; a possible D gene is TRBD1 (5 bases). Germline V lookup: CDR1 LNHDA, CDR2 SQIVND (reference sequence). The V end was cut by 6 bases, the J end by 5 bases, with 13 bases between. The CDR3 is made up of 13 amino acids. CDR3 protein: CASRPRVETEAFF. The CDR3 region has the DNA TGTGCCAGTAGACCCAGGGTGGAAACTGAAGCTTTCTTT.

The J gene is TRBJ2-1, the V gene TRBV23-1; 12 positions match TRBD1. TRBV23-1 is an open reading frame, and its role is uncertain. With 5 bases clipped from V and 9 bases from J, the junction kept 11 bases outside the gene matches. There are 16 residues in the CDR3. In DNA form, the CDR3 reads TGCGCCAGCAGTTTACACCGGGACAGGGGGCGGGGTGAGCAGTTCTTC. Protein: CASSLHRDRGRGEQFF.